This TCR beta chain was identified in a study of T cells in Graves' hyperthyroidism and ophthalmopathy. Study findings and constraints: The blood repertoire included most of the expanded thyroid clonotypes above 0.001.

In its sample, this clonotype was seen a few times. The antigen is undetermined. This CDR3 is built from 13 residues. Looked up from germline, CDR1 is SGDLS and CDR2 is YYNGEE. Trimming took 0 bases from V and 3 from J, leaving 5 bases between them. Amplification yielded TCR beta CDR3 regions, with RNA transcripts as the source. TCR CDR3 underwent first-round RT-PCR with the HTBI primer set. MiXCR, run by TCRdb on the multiplex PCR reads, gives a single entry per CDR3 protein. Altogether about 760,000 distinct CDR3 sequences are present, roughly 32% being singletons, with the ten largest covering less than 40%.

The rearrangement links TRBV9 to TRBJ2-3; unclear D gene. The sequence came from a middle-aged woman with Graves' hyperthyroidism. Material: blood. CDR3 bases: TGTGCCAGCAGCGTAGGGTTAACAGATACGCAGTATTTT. This gives the protein CASSVGLTDTQYF. Looking up the rest from reference TRBV9 and TRBJ2-3 gives the full variable domain: DSGVTQTPKHLITATGQRVTLRCSPRSGDLSVYWYQQSLDQGLQFLIQYYNGEERAKGNILERFSAQQFPDLHSELNLSSLELGDSALYFCASSVGLTDTQYFGPGTRLTVL.